This T cell receptor beta chain was recovered during a study of T cell repertoires in cytomegalovirus infection. Study summary: Evidence of both CMV infection and a matching HLA type came from public TCR beta signatures. Study-wide findings and caveats: Cumulative public TCR beta family frequency identified carriers of CMV plus the relevant HLA. Dominating the ex vivo response were HLA-C-restricted CMV-specific TCR beta clonotypes.

Germline V gene data show CDR1 as SGHVS and CDR2 as FNYEAQ. The CDR3 contains 15 residues. Trimming removed 1 base from V and 5 bases from J; junction bases left unmatched: 5. TCRdb called the reads again in MiXCR, with one record for every CDR3 protein. The sample carries 310,000 or so distinct CDR3 sequences, about 23% recorded once. Points on this clonotype: Its antigen is undetermined.

Sequencing used PBMCs. The chain recombines TRBV7-6 with TRBJ2-1; 7 bases line up with TRBD2. This TCR came from a human donor in good health (CMV status not recorded). Some clones in this sample may be carry-over from other donors' samples. This CDR3 reads CASSLVSGYNNEQFF. CDR3 coding DNA: TGTGCCAGCAGCTTAGTTAGCGGGTATAACAATGAGCAGTTCTTC.